These 27 T cell receptor beta chains were all obtained from the same sample, sequenced in a study of cytomegalovirus exposure and HLA in healthy donors. The PCR made use of 60 Vbeta and 13 Jbeta primers. Profiling relied on immunoSEQ multiplex PCR, and the TCRdb table lists in-frame clones only, not all of them. Of around 190,000 clones in the sample, around 79% were seen once. Sample: PBMCs. The receptors were sampled from a woman between 45 and 60 years old in good health and CMV-seronegative.

This chain links TRBV6-1 with TRBJ1-1; D might be TRBD1 (5 bases). The germline gives CDR1 MNHNS, CDR2 SASEGT. The ends were cut back, 1 base at V and 4 bases at J, with 22 bases in the middle. The CDR3 is 18 residues long. CDR3 DNA sequence: TGTGCCAGCAGTGAAGGATGGGCCAATCCCTTGGGGGGCACTGAAGCTTTCTTT. Its translation: CASSEGWANPLGGTEAFF.

The chain recombines TRBV9 with TRBJ2-5, with 8 bases aligning to TRBD1. The CDR3 consists of 16 residues. With V trimmed by 3 bases and J by 4 bases, 11 bases remained unmatched. Germline assignment: CDR1 SGDLS and CDR2 YYNGEE. In DNA form, the CDR3 reads TGTGCCAGCAGCGCCCGGACAGGGTTTAAGGGAGAGACCCAGTACTTC. The encoded protein is CASSARTGFKGETQYF.

This clone has more than one count but fewer than ten. V gene TRBV10-3 combines with J gene TRBJ2-1; possible D gene TRBD1, 5 bases. The germline V and J ends were trimmed by 7 bases and 1 base, with 8 bases remaining between them. CDR1 and CDR2 (germline): ENHRY, SYGVKD. The CDR3 has 13 amino acids. CDR3 coding DNA: TGTGCCATCAAGGGGCCGTCCTACAATGAGCAGTTCTTC. Its protein is CAIKGPSYNEQFF.

The rearrangement links TRBV9 to TRBJ1-1, with D perhaps TRBD1 (5 bases). Germline CDR1 SGDLS, CDR2 YYNGEE. The CDR3 is 14 residues long. The V and J ends lost 0 bases and 7 bases respectively, with 13 bases between them. The CDR3 DNA reads as TGTGCCAGCAGCGTAGGCTGGGGGGGGAGTGAAGCTTTCTTT. Translating it yields CASSVGWGGSEAFF.

The chain carries TRBV27 and TRBJ2-7; 9 bases line up with TRBD2. The junction had 13 bases not matched to a gene; V was cut back by 5 bases and J by 5 bases. Germline CDR1 is MNHEY and CDR2 is SMNVEV (reference sequence). The CDR3 has 16 residues. In DNA form, the CDR3 reads TGTGCCAGCAGTCCCTTCGTAGTAGCGGGAGTCCACGAGCAGTACTTC. This codes for CASSPFVVAGVHEQYF.

The chain has TRBV6-5 and TRBJ2-7; 9 nucleotides match TRBD1. The CDR3 has 14 residues. The germline V gene encodes CDR1 MNHEY and CDR2 SVGAGI. Trimming at V came to 6 bases and at J to 7 bases, leaving 10 bases not matched to a gene. CDR3 region: CASRRITGGWEQYF. The CDR3 DNA sequence: TGTGCCAGCAGACGAATCACAGGGGGCTGGGAGCAGTACTTC.

This clone was counted between two and nine times. The chain carries TRBV19 and TRBJ1-1; D perhaps matches TRBD1 (6 bases). Trimming left V 3 bases short and J 8 bases short, with 16 bases between. CDR1 LNHDA and CDR2 SQIVND come from the germline V gene (reference sequence). This CDR3 has 14 amino acids. The CDR3: CASSIRRQEVEAFF. The CDR3 region has the DNA TGTGCCAGTAGTATCCGACGACAGGAGGTCGAAGCTTTCTTT.

V and J are TRBV11-2 and TRBJ1-1, with a possible D match to TRBD1 (6 bases). The CDR3 contains 16 residues. V lost 5 bases, J lost 0 bases, and 16 bases lay in between. Germline V gives CDR1 SGHAT, CDR2 FQNNGV. DNA for the CDR3: TGTGCCAGCAGCCCCGGGACAACTACTATGAACACTGAAGCTTTCTTT. Residues: CASSPGTTTMNTEAFF.

The rearrangement uses TRBV7-3 and TRBJ1-2, with a possible D match to TRBD1 (6 bases). This CDR3 has 14 amino acids. V was trimmed by 6 bases and J by 3 bases, leaving 14 bases between them. Germline loops: CDR1 SGHTA, CDR2 FQGTGA. The CDR3 bases are TGTGCCAGCAGTCTTAGCCGGACAGACTATGGCTACACCTTC. It translates to CASSLSRTDYGYTF.

The chain carries TRBV27 and TRBJ1-2; D is unresolved. Trimming removed 6 bases from V and 2 bases from J, with 7 bases in between. This CDR3 is 12 amino acids long. The germline V gene encodes CDR1 MNHEY and CDR2 SMNVEV (reference sequence). This CDR3 reads CASRRGNYGYTF. The DNA of the CDR3 is TGTGCCAGCAGGAGAGGAAACTATGGCTACACCTTC.

The chain joins TRBV5-4 to TRBJ1-2, with TRBD1 matching over 11 bases. Losses at the gene ends were 4 bases for V and 8 bases for J; bases not matched to a gene: 4. The V gene's germline CDR1 is SGHNT and CDR2 YYREEE (reference sequence). The CDR3 has 13 amino acids. The CDR3 sequence is CASSEDRGQGYTF. The CDR3 DNA reads TGTGCCAGCAGCGAGGACAGGGGGCAGGGCTACACCTTC.

CDR3 loop: CASSPSPGGEKLFF. CDR3 bases: TGTGCCAGCAGCCCCTCACCAGGGGGTGAAAAACTGTTTTTT. The chain has TRBV7-9 and TRBJ1-4; 7 positions match TRBD1. CDR1 and CDR2 (germline): SEHNR, FQNEAQ (reference sequence). The trim removed 5 bases at V and 7 bases at J, leaving 7 bases unmatched. This CDR3 has 14 amino acids.

The chain carries TRBV5-1 and TRBJ2-1; 12 bases are shared with TRBD1. V lost 4 bases, J lost 15 bases, and 14 bases stayed unmatched. Germline loops: CDR1 SGHRS, CDR2 YFSETQ. The CDR3 sequence is 15 residues long. This CDR3 is CASSPPGQGAGGWFF. The CDR3 nucleotides are TGCGCCAGCAGCCCCCCGGGACAGGGGGCAGGTGGTTGGTTCTTC.

The rearrangement uses TRBV5-4 and TRBJ1-2, with unresolved D. CDR1 SGHNT and CDR2 YYREEE come from the germline V gene (reference sequence). The V gene lost 1 base and the J gene lost 8 bases, with 12 bases spanning the gap. The CDR3 runs to 13 residues. CDR3 in amino acids: CASSLRGSGGYTF. CDR3 nucleotides: TGTGCCAGCAGCTTGCGGGGTTCCGGCGGCTACACCTTC.

This clone occurred once. The rearrangement links TRBV2 to TRBJ2-3; the D gene is possibly TRBD2 (6 bases). Germline values: CDR1 SNHLY, CDR2 FYNNEI. The CDR3 runs to 16 residues. V lost 7 bases to trimming and J lost 0 bases, with 17 bases between them. CDR3 DNA: TGTGCCAGCACCCAGGACGCCGGGACTAGCACAGATACGCAGTATTTT. It yields the protein CASTQDAGTSTDTQYF.

This clone was detected only once. The chain employs TRBV14 and TRBJ1-5, with unresolved D. Germline V gives CDR1 SGHDN, CDR2 FVKESK. The CDR3 length is 17 residues. The germline V and J ends were trimmed by 4 bases and 4 bases, with 20 bases remaining between them. The CDR3 nucleotides read TGTGCCAGCAGCCTCCACCCCCGACCCGGGTTGAATCAGCCCCAGCATTTT. It translates to CASSLHPRPGLNQPQHF. The variable domain in full, with the rest retrieved from reference TRBV14 and TRBJ1-5, is EAGVTQFPSHSVIEKGQTVTLRCDPISGHDNLYWYRRVMGKEIKFLLHFVKESKQDESGMPNNRFLAERTGGTYSTLKVQPAELEDSGVYFCASSLHPRPGLNQPQHFGDGTRLSIL.

This clone was observed a handful of times. The chain is built from TRBV18 and TRBJ1-2, with D possibly TRBD1 on 5 matching bases. Germline CDR1 is KGHSH and CDR2 is LQKENI. This CDR3 comprises 14 residues. V lost 3 bases, J lost 4 bases, and 12 bases lay in between. CDR3 DNA: TGTGCCAGCTCACCTCAAGACAGCTTCTATGGCTACACCTTC. Amino acid sequence: CASSPQDSFYGYTF.

The J gene is TRBJ2-3, the V gene TRBV2; possibly TRBD2 for D (6 bases). The CDR3 runs 11 residues. Trimming removed 5 bases from V and 11 bases from J, with 11 bases in between. Germline lookup yields CDR1 SNHLY and CDR2 FYNNEI. CDR3: CASSRDLRQYF. The CDR3, as DNA: TGTGCCAGCAGTCGGGACTTACGGCAGTATTTT.

V and J are TRBV9 and TRBJ1-3; D is unresolved. Germline V gene lookup returns CDR1 SGDLS and CDR2 YYNGEE. V lost 0 bases and J lost 0, with 16 bases in between. The CDR3 runs to 18 residues. The CDR3 is CASSVGGGPDSSGNTIYF. The CDR3 bases are TGTGCCAGCAGCGTAGGGGGAGGACCGGATAGCTCTGGAAACACCATATATTTT.

The J gene is TRBJ2-3, the V gene TRBV28, with 9 bases fitting TRBD2. The CDR3 has 16 residues. The V segment lost 4 bases and the J segment 2 bases; nucleotides outside the gene matches: 7. Germline V gene lookup returns CDR1 MDHEN and CDR2 SYDVKM. CDR3 in amino acids: CASSSLLAGATDTQYF. The CDR3 nucleotides read TGTGCCAGCAGTTCCCTATTAGCGGGAGCCACAGATACGCAGTATTTT.

To note about this clone: Germline is not matched at one junction end, which may reflect a read error. This chain connects TRBV11-3 to TRBJ2-1; 10 positions match TRBD1. The CDR3 has 14 residues. CDR1 and CDR2 (germline): SGHNT, YENEEA. The CDR3 here is CASSDRDRGDELFF. CDR3 in DNA: TGTGCCAGCAGCGACCGGGACAGGGGCGATGAGCTGTTCTTC. Full variable domain (missing parts from reference TRBV11-3 and TRBJ2-1): EAGVVQSPRYKIIEKKQPVAFWCNPISGHNTLYWYLQNLGQGPELLIRYENEEAVDDSQLPKDRFSAERLKGVDSTLKIQPAELGDSAVYLCASSDRDRGDELFFGPGTRLTVL.

The chain employs TRBV11-2 and TRBJ2-5; 9 nucleotides agree with TRBD1. In germline, CDR1 is SGHAT, CDR2 FQNNGV. CDR3 size: 15 residues. V trimming: 1 base; J trimming: 5 bases; junction bases outside the gene matches: 5. For the CDR3, the DNA is TGTGCCAGCAGCTTAGGGGACAGGGATAAGGAGACCCAGTACTTC. Its protein product is CASSLGDRDKETQYF.

The gene calls are TRBV7-2 and TRBJ1-1; D not certain. The V and J ends lost 0 bases and 1 base respectively, with 3 bases between them. Germline V gene data show CDR1 as SGHTA and CDR2 as FQGNSA. The CDR3 runs 13 residues. The CDR3 loop reads CASSLARNTEAFF. The DNA of the CDR3 is TGTGCCAGCAGCTTAGCCAGGAACACTGAAGCTTTCTTT.

CDR3 sequence reads: CASSSVAGGPTDTQYF. DNA for the CDR3: TGTGCCAGCAGCTCGGTAGCGGGAGGCCCCACAGATACGCAGTATTTT. The chain joins TRBV7-9 to TRBJ2-3, with TRBD2 matching over 10 bases. Germline loops: CDR1 SEHNR, CDR2 FQNEAQ (reference sequence). Trimming at V came to 4 bases and at J to 2 bases, leaving 6 bases not matched to a gene. The CDR3 is made up of 16 amino acids. The full variable domain, rest sourced from reference TRBV7-9 and TRBJ2-3, is DTGVSQNPRHKITKRGQNVTFRCDPISEHNRLYWYRQTLGQGPEFLTYFQNEAQLEKSRLLSDRFSAERPKGSFSTLEIQRTEQGDSAMYLCASSSVAGGPTDTQYFGPGTRLTVL.

This clone was observed a handful of times. The chain uses TRBV27 and TRBJ2-7; perhaps TRBD1 as D (6 bases). Trimming stripped 3 bases from V and 2 bases from J, with 14 bases between. The CDR3 is 15 amino acids. The germline V gene encodes CDR1 MNHEY and CDR2 SMNVEV (reference sequence). The CDR3 loop reads CASSFHRAGAYEQYF. In nucleotides, the CDR3 is TGTGCCAGCAGTTTCCACAGGGCCGGAGCCTACGAGCAGTACTTC.

The CDR3 region is CASSLGQEDLYGYTF. CDR3 in DNA: TGTGCCAGCAGCCTGGGACAGGAAGATTTATATGGCTACACCTTC. The V call is TRBV11-3, the J call TRBJ1-2; 8 bases line up with TRBD1. CDR3 size: 15 residues. Trimming cost V 5 bases and J 5 bases; bases outside gene matches: 10. Germline assignment: CDR1 SGHNT and CDR2 YENEEA.

This clone was seen a handful of times. The J gene is TRBJ1-4, the V gene TRBV5-1; the D is unclear. In germline, CDR1 is SGHRS, CDR2 YFSETQ. The CDR3 is 13 residues long. Trimming cost V 7 bases and J 2 bases, with 9 bases left between them. The CDR3 bases are TGCGCCAGCGCGAGGCAGACTAATGAAAAACTGTTTTTT. Its translation: CASARQTNEKLFF.